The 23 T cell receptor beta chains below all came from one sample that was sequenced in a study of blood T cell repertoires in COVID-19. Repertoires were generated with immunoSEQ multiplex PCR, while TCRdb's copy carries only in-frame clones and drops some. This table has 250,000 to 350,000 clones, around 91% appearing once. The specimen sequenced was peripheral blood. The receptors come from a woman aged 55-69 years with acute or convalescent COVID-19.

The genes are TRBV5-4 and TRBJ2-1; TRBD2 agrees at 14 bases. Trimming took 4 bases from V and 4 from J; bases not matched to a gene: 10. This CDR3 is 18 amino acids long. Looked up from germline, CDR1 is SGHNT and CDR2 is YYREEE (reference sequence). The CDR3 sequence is CASSLHIGTSGSYNEQFF. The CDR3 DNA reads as TGTGCCAGCAGCCTCCACATCGGGACTAGCGGGAGTTACAATGAGCAGTTCTTC.

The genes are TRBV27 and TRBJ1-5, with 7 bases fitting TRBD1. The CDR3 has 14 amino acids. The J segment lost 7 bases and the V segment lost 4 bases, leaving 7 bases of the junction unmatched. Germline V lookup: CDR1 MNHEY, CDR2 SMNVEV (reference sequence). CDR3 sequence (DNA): TGTGCCAGCAGTTCCCAGGGGGACTGGCAGCCCCAGCATTTT. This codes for CASSSQGDWQPQHF.

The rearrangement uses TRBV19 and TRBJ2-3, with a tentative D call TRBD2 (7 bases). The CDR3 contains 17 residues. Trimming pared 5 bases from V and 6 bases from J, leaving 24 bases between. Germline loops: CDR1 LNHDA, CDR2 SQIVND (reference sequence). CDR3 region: CASSSEPFRGGQDTQYF. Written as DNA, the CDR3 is TGTGCCAGTAGTTCCGAACCCTTTAGGGGGGGGCAGGATACGCAGTATTTT.

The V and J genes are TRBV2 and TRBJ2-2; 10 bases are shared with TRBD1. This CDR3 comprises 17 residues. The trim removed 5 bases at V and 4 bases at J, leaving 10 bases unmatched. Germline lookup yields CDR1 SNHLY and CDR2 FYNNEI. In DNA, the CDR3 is TGTGCCAGCAGTTGGCCGGGGACAGGGGTTCGCACCGGGGAGCTGTTTTTT. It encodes CASSWPGTGVRTGELFF.

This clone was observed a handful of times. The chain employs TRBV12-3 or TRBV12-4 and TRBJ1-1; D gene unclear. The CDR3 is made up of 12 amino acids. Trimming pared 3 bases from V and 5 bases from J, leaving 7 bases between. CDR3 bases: TGTGCCAGCAGTTTCCCCCCAACTGAAGCTTTCTTT. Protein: CASSFPPTEAFF.

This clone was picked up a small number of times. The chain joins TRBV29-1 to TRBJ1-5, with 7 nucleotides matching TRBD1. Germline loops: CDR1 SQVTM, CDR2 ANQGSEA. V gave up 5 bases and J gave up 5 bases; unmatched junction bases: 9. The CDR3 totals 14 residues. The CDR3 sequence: CSVQGGPGDQPQHF. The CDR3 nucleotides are TGCAGCGTTCAGGGGGGTCCGGGTGATCAGCCCCAGCATTTT.

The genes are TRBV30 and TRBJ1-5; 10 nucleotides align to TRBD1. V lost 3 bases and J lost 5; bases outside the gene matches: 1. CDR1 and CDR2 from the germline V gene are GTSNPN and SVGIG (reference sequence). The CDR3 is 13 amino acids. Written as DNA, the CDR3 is TGTGCCTGGAGGACAGGGGGCGATCAGCCCCAGCATTTT. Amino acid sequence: CAWRTGGDQPQHF.

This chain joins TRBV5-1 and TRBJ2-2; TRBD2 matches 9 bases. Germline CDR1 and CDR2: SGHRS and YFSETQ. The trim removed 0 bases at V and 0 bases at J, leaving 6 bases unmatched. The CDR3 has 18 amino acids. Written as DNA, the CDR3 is TGCGCCAGCAGCTTGGGCCCAGCGGGGGGCCCGAACACCGGGGAGCTGTTTTTT. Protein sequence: CASSLGPAGGPNTGELFF. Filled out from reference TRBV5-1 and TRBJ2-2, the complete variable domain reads KAGVTQTPRYLIKTRGQQVTLSCSPISGHRSVSWYQQTPGQGLQFLFEYFSETQRNKGNFPGRFSGRQFSNSRSEMNVSTLELGDSALYLCASSLGPAGGPNTGELFFGEGSRLTVL.

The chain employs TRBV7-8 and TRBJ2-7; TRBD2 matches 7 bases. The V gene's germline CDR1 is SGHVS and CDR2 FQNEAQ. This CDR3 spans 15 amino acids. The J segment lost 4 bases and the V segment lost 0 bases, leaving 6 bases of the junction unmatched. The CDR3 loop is CASSLAGRGKYEQYF. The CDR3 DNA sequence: TGTGCCAGCAGCTTAGCGGGGAGGGGAAAGTACGAGCAGTACTTC. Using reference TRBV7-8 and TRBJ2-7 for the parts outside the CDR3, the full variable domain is GAGVSQSPRYKVAKRGQDVALRCDPISGHVSLFWYQQALGQGPEFLTYFQNEAQLDKSGLPSDRFFAERPEGSVSTLKIQRTQQEDSAVYLCASSLAGRGKYEQYFGPGTRLTVT.

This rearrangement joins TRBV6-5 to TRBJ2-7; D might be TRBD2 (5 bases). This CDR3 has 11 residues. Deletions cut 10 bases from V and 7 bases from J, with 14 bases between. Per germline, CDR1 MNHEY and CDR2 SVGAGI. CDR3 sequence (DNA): TGTGCCACCCAGAGGGTAGGGGAGCAGTACTTC. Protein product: CATQRVGEQYF.

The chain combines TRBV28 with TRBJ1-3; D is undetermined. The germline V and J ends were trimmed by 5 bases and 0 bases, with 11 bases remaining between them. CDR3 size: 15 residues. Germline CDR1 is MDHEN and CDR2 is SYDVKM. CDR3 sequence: CASSENSYSGNTIYF. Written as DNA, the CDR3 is TGTGCCAGCAGTGAAAACAGCTACTCTGGAAACACCATATATTTT.

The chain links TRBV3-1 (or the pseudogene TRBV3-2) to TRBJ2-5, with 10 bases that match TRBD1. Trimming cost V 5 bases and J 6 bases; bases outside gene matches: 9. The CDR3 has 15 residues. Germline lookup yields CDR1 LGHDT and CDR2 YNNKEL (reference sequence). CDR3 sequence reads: CASSKNRDRGQTQYF. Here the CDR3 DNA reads TGTGCCAGCAGCAAAAACCGGGACAGGGGTCAGACCCAGTACTTC.

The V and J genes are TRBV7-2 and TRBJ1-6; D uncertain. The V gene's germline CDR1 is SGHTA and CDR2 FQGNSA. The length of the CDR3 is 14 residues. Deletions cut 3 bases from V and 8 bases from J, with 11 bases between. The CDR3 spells CASSFGQDYSPLHF. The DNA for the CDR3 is TGTGCCAGCAGCTTTGGGCAGGACTATTCACCCCTCCACTTT.

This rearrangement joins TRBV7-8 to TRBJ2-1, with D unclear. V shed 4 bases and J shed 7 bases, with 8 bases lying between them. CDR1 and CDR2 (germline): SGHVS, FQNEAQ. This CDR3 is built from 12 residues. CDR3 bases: TGTGCCAGCAGCTCCAGGTGGAATGAGCAGTTCTTC. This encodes CASSSRWNEQFF.

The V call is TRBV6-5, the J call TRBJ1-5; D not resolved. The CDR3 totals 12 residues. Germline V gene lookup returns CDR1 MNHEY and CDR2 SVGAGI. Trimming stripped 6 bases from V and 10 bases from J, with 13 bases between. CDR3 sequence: CASSAGSGPQHF. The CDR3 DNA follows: TGTGCCAGCAGCGCGGGGTCGGGCCCCCAGCATTTT.

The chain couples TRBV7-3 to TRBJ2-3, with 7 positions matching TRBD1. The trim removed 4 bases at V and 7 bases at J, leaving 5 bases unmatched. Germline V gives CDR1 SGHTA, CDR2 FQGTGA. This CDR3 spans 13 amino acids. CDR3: CASSSPQGNTQYF. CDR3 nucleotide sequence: TGTGCCAGCAGCTCCCCACAGGGGAATACGCAGTATTTT.

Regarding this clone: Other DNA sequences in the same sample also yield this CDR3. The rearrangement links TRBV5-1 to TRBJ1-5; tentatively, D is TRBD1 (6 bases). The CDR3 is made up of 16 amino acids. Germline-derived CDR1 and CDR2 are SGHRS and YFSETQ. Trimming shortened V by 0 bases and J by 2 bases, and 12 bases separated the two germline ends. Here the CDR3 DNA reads TGCGCCAGCAGCTTGGGGGGGGCGGGGGGCAATCAGCCCCAGCATTTT. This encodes CASSLGGAGGNQPQHF.

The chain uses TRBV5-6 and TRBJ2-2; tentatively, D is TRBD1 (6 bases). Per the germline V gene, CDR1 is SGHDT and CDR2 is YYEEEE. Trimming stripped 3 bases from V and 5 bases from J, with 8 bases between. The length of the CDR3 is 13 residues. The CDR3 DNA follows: TGTGCCAGCAGCTACACAGGGACCGGGGAGCTGTTTTTT. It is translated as CASSYTGTGELFF.

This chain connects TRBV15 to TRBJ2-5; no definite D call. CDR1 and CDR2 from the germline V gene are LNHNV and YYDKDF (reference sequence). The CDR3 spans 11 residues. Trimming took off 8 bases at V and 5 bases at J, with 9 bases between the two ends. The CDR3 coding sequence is TGTGCCACCCTATTGTATGAGACCCAGTACTTC. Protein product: CATLLYETQYF.

The CDR3 DNA is TGTGCCAGCAGCAGGACAGGGCTGGGCACTGAAGCTTTCTTT. It yields the protein CASSRTGLGTEAFF. The rearrangement links TRBV2 to TRBJ1-1; 8 bases are shared with TRBD1. With 6 bases clipped from V and 4 bases from J, the junction kept 7 bases outside the gene matches. Germline V lookup: CDR1 SNHLY, CDR2 FYNNEI. The CDR3 extends over 14 amino acids.

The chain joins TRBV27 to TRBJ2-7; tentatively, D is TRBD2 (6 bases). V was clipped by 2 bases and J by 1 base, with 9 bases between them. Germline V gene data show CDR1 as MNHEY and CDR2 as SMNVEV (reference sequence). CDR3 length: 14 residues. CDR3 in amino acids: CASSLGGTSYEQYF. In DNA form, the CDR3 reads TGTGCCAGCAGTTTAGGGGGGACTTCCTACGAGCAGTACTTC.

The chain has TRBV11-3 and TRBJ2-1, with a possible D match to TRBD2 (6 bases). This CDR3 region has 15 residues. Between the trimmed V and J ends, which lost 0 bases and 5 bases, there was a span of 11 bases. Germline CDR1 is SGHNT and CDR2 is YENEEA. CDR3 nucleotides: TGTGCCAGCAGCTTAGATAGCGGTTATAACAATGAGCAGTTCTTC. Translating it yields CASSLDSGYNNEQFF.

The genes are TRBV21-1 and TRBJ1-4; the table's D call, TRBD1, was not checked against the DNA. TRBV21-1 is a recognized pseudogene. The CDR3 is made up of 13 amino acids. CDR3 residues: CASSRGGNEKLFF. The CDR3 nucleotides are TGTGCCAGCAGCAGAGGGGGAAATGAAAAACTGTTTTTT.